The next 5 T cell receptor beta chains were all read from a single sample in a study of cytomegalovirus exposure and HLA in healthy donors. Produced via immunoSEQ multiplex PCR; TCRdb's table is partial and in-frame only. Among approximately 150,000 clones listed, roughly 87% were seen once. Material for sequencing was PBMCs. The source is a man aged 18-30 years in good health and CMV-seropositive.

DNA of the CDR3: TGTGCCAGCAGCCAAGGACGGGGGACCGGGGAGCTGTTTTTT. It yields the protein CASSQGRGTGELFF. The chain recombines TRBV7-7 with TRBJ2-2; weak D call: TRBD2 (6 bases). Germline-derived CDR1 and CDR2 are SSHAT and FNYEAQ (reference sequence). The CDR3 has 14 amino acids. Trimming took off 5 bases at V and 5 bases at J, with 12 bases between the two ends.

The V call is TRBV5-4, the J call TRBJ2-1; 9 bases are a match to TRBD2. CDR1 and CDR2 (germline): SGHNT, YYREEE (reference sequence). The CDR3 runs to 16 residues. Trimming at V came to 0 bases and at J to 6 bases, leaving 7 bases not matched to a gene. The CDR3 region has the DNA TGTGCCAGCAGCTTGGCGGGTCTAGCGGGAACCAATGAGCAGTTCTTC. Encoded protein: CASSLAGLAGTNEQFF.

The CDR3 loop reads CAISDLTGLRGYTF. CDR3 sequence (DNA): TGTGCCATCAGTGACCTGACAGGGCTTCGCGGCTACACCTTC. The chain is built from TRBV10-3 and TRBJ1-2, with 7 positions matching TRBD1. The CDR3 loop spans 14 amino acids. Germline loops: CDR1 ENHRY, CDR2 SYGVKD. V shed 3 bases, J shed 8 bases, and the junction held 9 bases outside the gene matches.

The rearrangement uses TRBV27 and TRBJ2-2; maybe TRBD1 (5 bases). The CDR3 length is 13 residues. V lost 6 bases, J lost 2 bases, and 7 bases lay in between. From germline, CDR1 is MNHEY and CDR2 SMNVEV (reference sequence). The CDR3 DNA reads TGTGCCAGCAGGGGGCTAAACACCGGGGAGCTGTTTTTT. Translation: CASRGLNTGELFF.

The chain joins TRBV25-1 to TRBJ1-1; D possibly corresponds to TRBD1 (5 bases). Germline assignment: CDR1 MGHDK and CDR2 SYGVNS. With 3 bases removed from V and 9 bases from J, the gap between germline ends came to 17 bases. This CDR3 is built from 14 residues. The CDR3 DNA is TGTGCCAGCAGTGATCTATCTATTCAGGGAAAAGCTTTCTTT. Its translation is CASSDLSIQGKAFF.